This T cell receptor beta chain was profiled in a study of early T cells in non-severe SARS-CoV-2 infection. Turning to the study itself: Bulk RNA taken from unsorted whole blood was sequenced, leaving chains unpaired. Study-level results: Matching against VDJdb likely underestimated virus-specific expansions, favoring anti-spike CD8.

At least ten counts were recorded for this clonotype. Its cognate antigen is unknown. Trimming left V 2 bases short and J 12 bases short, with 10 bases between. Germline V gives CDR1 SGHAT, CDR2 FQNNGV. The CDR3 length is 11 residues. The library protocol tagged individual cDNA molecules with unique molecular identifiers. In TCRdb, the 5' RACE reads were re-called with MiXCR into one record per CDR3 protein. The table has roughly 29,000 distinct CDR3 sequences, 5.5% to 7.5% seen once. Sequencing was performed on whole blood, taken at baseline. This sequence was found in an adult who was a healthcare worker with PCR-confirmed SARS-CoV-2 infection or an uninfected control (not recorded which). The rearrangement joins TRBV11-2 to TRBJ1-1; D is unclear. CDR3 sequence: CASSLLQLPFF. CDR3 DNA sequence: TGTGCCAGCAGCTTACTACAGTTGCCTTTCTTT.